This TCR beta chain was documented in a study of T-cell reconstitution after alpha-beta-depleted transplantation in children. The germline CDR1 and CDR2 sequences are SEHNR and FQNEAQ (reference sequence). The CDR3 is made up of 14 amino acids. Trimming removed 1 base from V and 3 bases from J, with 10 bases in between. It was with unique molecular identifiers that the TCRbeta library was prepared. TCRdb re-called the PCR reads through MiXCR, storing one row per CDR3 protein. The sample has approximately 640,000 distinct CDR3 sequences; 15% to 20% are singletons. The receptor was isolated from a human donor who donated a stem cell graft to a child with acute myeloid leukemia. Sequencing was performed on PBMCs from the stem cell graft donor, taken from the stem cell graft. The chain employs TRBV7-9 and TRBJ2-7; possibly TRBD1 for D (5 bases). The CDR3 protein is CASSLGTQDYEQYF. The CDR3 nucleotides are TGTGCCAGCAGCTTAGGGACACAGGACTACGAGCAGTACTTC.